These T cell receptor beta chains were read from a single sample in a study of T cell responses to AZD1222 COVID-19 vaccine. Generated by immunoSEQ multiplex PCR, the TCRdb table keeps only in-frame clones and is missing some. The sample includes about 140,000 clones, more than 75% of them seen just once. Source: peripheral blood, taken 28 days after the second AZD1222 dose. The receptors here all came from an adult who received the AZD1222 COVID-19 vaccine. The CDR3 runs from the conserved cysteine through the conserved F or W. D genes are given only for firm matches. Size tells how often a clone was seen (once, few, many) or the class of an expanded clone, and some rows leave it out.

D gene: .
J gene: TRBJ1-1
V gene: TRBV11-1
clone size: .
CDR3 length: 13
CDR3 protein: CASSFWPNTEAFF
CDR3 DNA: TGTGCCAGCAGCTTTTGGCCAAACACTGAAGCTTTCTTT

D gene: TRBD1
J gene: TRBJ1-5
V gene: TRBV7-2
clone size: .
CDR3 length: 13
CDR3 protein: CATATGSNQPQHF
CDR3 DNA: TGTGCAACAGCGACAGGGTCAAATCAGCCCCAGCATTTT

D gene: .
J gene: TRBJ1-2
V gene: TRBV11-2
clone size: few
CDR3 length: 13
CDR3 protein: CASSSGLAWGYTF
CDR3 DNA: TGTGCCAGCAGTTCCGGTCTTGCCTGGGGCTACACCTTC

D gene: .
J gene: TRBJ1-2
V gene: TRBV5-1
clone size: .
CDR3 length: 14
CDR3 protein: CASSLTPSGGGYTF
CDR3 DNA: TGCGCCAGCAGCTTGACCCCGAGCGGTGGTGGCTACACCTTC

D gene: .
J gene: TRBJ1-1
V gene: TRBV6-6
clone size: .
CDR3 length: 12
CDR3 protein: CASRTGNTEAFF
CDR3 DNA: TGTGCCAGCAGGACGGGGAACACTGAAGCTTTCTTT

D gene: .
J gene: TRBJ1-5
V gene: TRBV19
clone size: .
CDR3 length: 15
CDR3 protein: CASSPFPSGNQPQHF
CDR3 DNA: TGTGCCAGTAGCCCCTTTCCATCGGGCAATCAGCCCCAGCATTTT

D gene: .
J gene: TRBJ2-7
V gene: TRBV7-2
clone size: .
CDR3 length: 14
CDR3 protein: CASSSRVGHYEQYF
CDR3 DNA: TGTGCCAGCAGCTCCCGTGTAGGGCACTACGAGCAGTACTTC

D gene: .
J gene: TRBJ1-5
V gene: TRBV19
clone size: .
CDR3 length: 15
CDR3 protein: CASTDRAYSNQPQHF
CDR3 DNA: TGTGCCAGTACAGACAGAGCCTATAGCAATCAGCCCCAGCATTTT

D gene: TRBD1
J gene: TRBJ2-3
V gene: TRBV6-5
clone size: once
CDR3 length: 13
CDR3 protein: CASRRQGGDTQYF
CDR3 DNA: TGTGCCAGCAGGAGACAGGGGGGAGATACGCAGTATTTT

D gene: .
J gene: TRBJ2-7
V gene: TRBV5-8
clone size: .
CDR3 length: 15
CDR3 protein: CASSSRDLYSYEQYF
CDR3 DNA: TGTGCCAGCAGCTCCCGGGACTTGTACTCCTACGAGCAGTACTTC

D gene: TRBD1
J gene: TRBJ1-1
V gene: TRBV5-8
clone size: .
CDR3 length: 16
CDR3 protein: CASSFSPHFRTGEAFF
CDR3 DNA: TGTGCCAGCAGCTTTAGCCCCCATTTTCGGACAGGGGAAGCTTTCTTT

D gene: .
J gene: TRBJ2-2
V gene: TRBV24-1
clone size: .
CDR3 length: 14
CDR3 protein: CATSDPSAPGELFF
CDR3 DNA: TGTGCCACCAGTGATCCCTCGGCCCCCGGGGAGCTGTTTTTT

D gene: .
J gene: TRBJ1-2
V gene: TRBV5-1
clone size: once
CDR3 length: 14
CDR3 protein: CASSLGQANYGYTF
CDR3 DNA: TGCGCCAGCAGCTTGGGACAGGCGAACTATGGCTACACCTTC

D gene: .
J gene: TRBJ1-1
V gene: TRBV7-8
clone size: .
CDR3 length: 14
CDR3 protein: CASSSRDRNTEAFF
CDR3 DNA: TGTGCCAGCAGCTCCAGGGATAGAAACACTGAAGCTTTCTTT

D gene: TRBD1
J gene: TRBJ1-2
V gene: TRBV28
clone size: .
CDR3 length: 13
CDR3 protein: CASSQGQYYGYTF
CDR3 DNA: TGTGCCAGCAGCCAGGGACAGTACTATGGCTACACCTTC

D gene: .
J gene: TRBJ1-1
V gene: TRBV12-5
clone size: .
CDR3 length: 14
CDR3 protein: CASGFHQGLTEAFF
CDR3 DNA: TGTGCTAGTGGTTTTCATCAGGGGTTGACTGAAGCTTTCTTT

D gene: .
J gene: TRBJ1-5
V gene: TRBV5-5
clone size: .
CDR3 length: 18
CDR3 protein: CASSAGHGGTPNYQPQHF
CDR3 DNA: TGTGCCAGCAGCGCCGGACACGGCGGAACCCCTAACTATCAGCCCCAGCATTTT

D gene: .
J gene: TRBJ1-5
V gene: TRBV18
clone size: .
CDR3 length: 16
CDR3 protein: CASSPPSGESNQPQHF
CDR3 DNA: TGTGCCAGCTCACCCCCATCTGGGGAGAGCAATCAGCCCCAGCATTTT

D gene: .
J gene: TRBJ1-3
V gene: TRBV7-9
clone size: .
CDR3 length: 14
CDR3 protein: CASSVTEAGNTIYF
CDR3 DNA: TGTGCCAGCAGCGTCACCGAGGCTGGAAACACCATATATTTT

D gene: .
J gene: TRBJ1-2
V gene: TRBV10-3
clone size: once
CDR3 length: 13
CDR3 protein: CAISDLGVYGYTF
CDR3 DNA: TGTGCCATCAGTGACTTGGGTGTCTATGGCTACACCTTC

D gene: TRBD1
J gene: TRBJ1-5
V gene: TRBV7-6
clone size: .
CDR3 length: 15
CDR3 protein: CASSPGQGSNQPQHF
CDR3 DNA: TGTGCCAGCAGCCCCGGACAGGGGAGCAATCAGCCCCAGCATTTT

D gene: TRBD1
J gene: TRBJ1-6
V gene: TRBV19
clone size: .
CDR3 length: 15
CDR3 protein: CASSPTGGLESPLHF
CDR3 DNA: TGTGCCAGTAGTCCCACAGGGGGCTTAGAGTCACCCCTCCACTTT

D gene: .
J gene: TRBJ1-1
V gene: TRBV5-1
clone size: .
CDR3 length: 13
CDR3 protein: CASSEQGNTEAFF
CDR3 DNA: TGCGCCAGCAGCGAACAGGGTAACACTGAAGCTTTCTTT

D gene: TRBD1
J gene: TRBJ1-1
V gene: TRBV18
clone size: .
CDR3 length: 14
CDR3 protein: CASSEGQGWTEAFF
CDR3 DNA: TGTGCCAGCTCGGAAGGACAGGGTTGGACTGAAGCTTTCTTT

D gene: .
J gene: TRBJ1-2
V gene: TRBV27
clone size: once
CDR3 length: 16
CDR3 protein: CASSAYGPRPNYGYTF
CDR3 DNA: TGTGCCAGCAGTGCCTACGGGCCACGACCTAACTATGGCTACACCTTC

D gene: .
J gene: TRBJ2-3
V gene: TRBV3-1/TRBV3-2
clone size: .
CDR3 length: 15
CDR3 protein: CASSPGPSRADTQYF
CDR3 DNA: TGTGCCAGCAGCCCCGGGCCCTCACGGGCAGATACGCAGTATTTT

D gene: .
J gene: TRBJ2-5
V gene: TRBV5-1
clone size: .
CDR3 length: 13
CDR3 protein: CASSRDSDGTQYF
CDR3 DNA: TGCGCCAGCAGTCGGGACTCCGACGGGACCCAGTACTTC

D gene: TRBD1
J gene: TRBJ1-4
V gene: TRBV28
clone size: .
CDR3 length: 13
CDR3 protein: CASRWDRGEKLFF
CDR3 DNA: TGTGCCAGCAGATGGGACAGAGGGGAAAAACTGTTTTTT

D gene: .
J gene: TRBJ1-2
V gene: TRBV5-1
clone size: .
CDR3 length: 13
CDR3 protein: CASTSVTNYGYTF
CDR3 DNA: TGCGCCAGCACATCGGTTACTAACTATGGCTACACCTTC

D gene: .
J gene: TRBJ2-2
V gene: TRBV28
clone size: once
CDR3 length: 11
CDR3 protein: CATVYTGELFF
CDR3 DNA: TGTGCTACGGTCTACACCGGGGAGCTGTTTTTT

D gene: .
J gene: TRBJ1-1
V gene: TRBV21-1
clone size: .
CDR3 length: 15
CDR3 protein: CASSSSFVRGAEAFF
CDR3 DNA: TGTGCCAGCAGCTCCTCTTTTGTCAGGGGCGCTGAAGCTTTCTTT

D gene: .
J gene: TRBJ1-3
V gene: TRBV28
clone size: .
CDR3 length: 15
CDR3 protein: CASSLPPGSGNTIYF
CDR3 DNA: TGTGCCAGCAGTTTACCGCCAGGGTCTGGAAACACCATATATTTT

D gene: TRBD2
J gene: TRBJ2-2
V gene: TRBV5-6
clone size: .
CDR3 length: 17
CDR3 protein: CASSLFGTSVNTGELFF
CDR3 DNA: TGTGCCAGCAGCTTGTTCGGGACTAGCGTAAACACCGGGGAGCTGTTTTTT

D gene: TRBD1
J gene: TRBJ1-5
V gene: TRBV7-9
clone size: .
CDR3 length: 14
CDR3 protein: CASSKTGSNQPQHF
CDR3 DNA: TGTGCCAGCAGCAAGACAGGGTCAAATCAGCCCCAGCATTTT

D gene: TRBD1
J gene: TRBJ2-2
V gene: TRBV7-3
clone size: .
CDR3 length: 14
CDR3 protein: CASSFTGAAGELFF
CDR3 DNA: TGTGCCAGCAGCTTTACAGGGGCGGCCGGGGAGCTGTTTTTT

D gene: .
J gene: TRBJ1-1
V gene: TRBV7-9
clone size: .
CDR3 length: 12
CDR3 protein: CASSSYSTEAFF
CDR3 DNA: TGTGCCAGCAGCTCATACAGTACTGAAGCTTTCTTT

D gene: .
J gene: TRBJ1-1
V gene: TRBV18
clone size: .
CDR3 length: 14
CDR3 protein: CASSPSGTNTEAFF
CDR3 DNA: TGTGCCAGCTCACCATCCGGAACGAACACTGAAGCTTTCTTT

D gene: TRBD2
J gene: TRBJ2-7
V gene: TRBV10-3
clone size: .
CDR3 length: 16
CDR3 protein: CAISESKTSGKIEQYF
CDR3 DNA: TGTGCCATCAGTGAGTCGAAGACTAGCGGGAAGATAGAGCAGTACTTC

D gene: .
J gene: TRBJ1-2
V gene: TRBV7-3
clone size: once
CDR3 length: 14
CDR3 protein: CASSSPTATYGYTF
CDR3 DNA: TGTGCCAGCAGCTCCCCGACAGCGACCTATGGCTACACCTTC

D gene: .
J gene: TRBJ1-4
V gene: TRBV7-2
clone size: .
CDR3 length: 15
CDR3 protein: CASSPGDRANEKLFF
CDR3 DNA: TGTGCCAGCAGCCCCGGCGACAGAGCAAATGAAAAACTGTTTTTT

D gene: .
J gene: TRBJ2-2
V gene: TRBV19
clone size: .
CDR3 length: 14
CDR3 protein: CASSIKQNTGELFF
CDR3 DNA: TGTGCCAGTAGTATAAAACAGAACACCGGGGAGCTGTTTTTT

D gene: .
J gene: TRBJ1-2
V gene: TRBV19
clone size: .
CDR3 length: 14
CDR3 protein: CASAPGLANYGYTF
CDR3 DNA: TGTGCCAGTGCGCCGGGACTAGCTAACTATGGCTACACCTTC

D gene: .
J gene: TRBJ1-2
V gene: TRBV20-1
clone size: .
CDR3 length: 11
CDR3 protein: CSARGFHGYTF
CDR3 DNA: TGCAGTGCTAGAGGGTTTCATGGCTACACCTTC

D gene: .
J gene: TRBJ1-1
V gene: TRBV18
clone size: .
CDR3 length: 14
CDR3 protein: CASSPPGAGPEAFF
CDR3 DNA: TGTGCCAGCTCACCACCGGGGGCGGGACCTGAAGCTTTCTTT

D gene: TRBD1
J gene: TRBJ1-5
V gene: TRBV10-3
clone size: .
CDR3 length: 16
CDR3 protein: CAISSGTGTLNQPQHF
CDR3 DNA: TGTGCCATCAGTTCCGGGACAGGGACCCTCAATCAGCCCCAGCATTTT

D gene: .
J gene: TRBJ1-1
V gene: TRBV28
clone size: .
CDR3 length: 12
CDR3 protein: CASSSSYTEAFF
CDR3 DNA: TGTGCCAGCAGTTCTTCCTACACTGAAGCTTTCTTT